The clone carrying this T cell receptor beta chain has just a few counts. The data originate from a study of T-cell reconstitution after alpha-beta-depleted transplantation in children. Germline trimming cut 3 bases from V and 5 bases from J; bases unmatched to any gene: 4. Germline V gene lookup returns CDR1 MDHEN and CDR2 SYDVKM. There are 13 residues in the CDR3. A library of TCRbeta sequences, prepared with unique molecular identifiers, was generated. TCRdb ran MiXCR on the PCR reads and lists one entry per CDR3 protein. The profile shows hundreds of thousands of distinct CDR3 sequences, 10% to 15% of them singletons.

The V and J genes are TRBV28 and TRBJ2-7, with 7 bases fitting TRBD2. This specimen consisted of PBMCs, mostly from graft donor cells, obtained 360 days after TCRalphabeta/CD19-depleted stem cell transplant. The source of this sequence is a male patient younger than 18 who had a stem cell transplant for acute myeloid leukemia, so the T cells may come from the graft donor. The CDR3 DNA is TGTGCCAGCAGTTTCGGTCTAGCGGACGAGCAGTACTTC. Its translation is CASSFGLADEQYF.